This TCR beta chain appears in the sequencing data of a study of blood T cell repertoires in COVID-19. The wider study: Sites in the United States, Italy and Spain provided acute and convalescent COVID-19 samples. The cDNA or gDNA used as material had been derived from T cells, B-cell-depleted T cells, or PBMCs.

The repertoire was sequenced with immunoSEQ multiplex PCR; TCRdb's copy has only in-frame clones and lacks some. Of 150,000 to 200,000 clones listed, approximately 79% were seen once; the top ten hold 4.5% to 6.5%. The germline gives CDR1 MNHEY, CDR2 SVGEGT. The CDR3 extends over 14 amino acids. J gave up 9 bases and V 3 bases, and 6 bases lay outside the gene matches. Participants spanned ages about 18 to 95 years and resided in some 22 US areas. Assignments of participants to cohorts depended upon their own reported clinical history. The chain links TRBV6-2 or TRBV6-3 to TRBJ2-1, with TRBD2 matching 9 bases. This sequence was found in a woman aged 60 to 75 with acute COVID-19. Sequenced: PBMCs or T cells enriched from blood (not recorded which). The CDR3, as DNA: TGTGCCAGCAGTTATTCAGCGGGAGGTCTTGAGCAGTTCTTC. Translating gives CASSYSAGGLEQFF.